This entry lists 26 T cell receptor beta chains sequenced from one sample in a study of T cell responses to AZD1222 COVID-19 vaccine. Clones were read by immunoSEQ multiplex PCR, and TCRdb kept only the in-frame ones, dropping some. In the table there are some 120,000 clones, 85% to 95% of which are singletons. Sequencing was performed on peripheral blood, taken on day 0 of AZD1222 vaccination. The receptor set was obtained from an adult in good health.

V usage is TRBV7-9 and J usage is TRBJ1-1; tentatively, D is TRBD1 (6 bases). The CDR3 runs 13 residues. CDR1 SEHNR and CDR2 FQNEAQ come from the germline V gene (reference sequence). Trimming took 4 bases from V and 1 from J, leaving 7 bases between them. CDR3 nucleotides: TGTGCCAGCAGCTCACAGGGGAACACTGAAGCTTTCTTT. Residues: CASSSQGNTEAFF. Together with reference TRBV7-9 and TRBJ1-1, the CDR3 gives the full variable domain: DTGVSQNPRHKITKRGQNVTFRCDPISEHNRLYWYRQTLGQGPEFLTYFQNEAQLEKSRLLSDRFSAERPKGSFSTLEIQRTEQGDSAMYLCASSSQGNTEAFFGQGTRLTVV.

A remark on this clone: This CDR3 is also generated by other DNA sequences in the sample. This chain uses TRBV18 with TRBJ2-7; D is unresolved. The CDR3 extends over 13 amino acids. V was shortened by 0 bases and J by 3 bases, with 6 bases between the two germline ends. In germline, CDR1 is KGHSH, CDR2 LQKENI. CDR3 nucleotides: TGTGCCAGCTCACCACCGTCTAGCTACGAGCAGTACTTC. This sequence encodes CASSPPSSYEQYF.

The V gene is TRBV7-9, the J gene TRBJ2-5; 11 bases agree with TRBD2. Trimming took 4 bases from V and 4 from J; bases not matched to a gene: 5. Germline values: CDR1 SEHNR, CDR2 FQNEAQ (reference sequence). The CDR3 consists of 15 residues. The CDR3 coding sequence is TGTGCCAGCAGCTGGTCCGGGACTAGCGGAGAGACCCAGTACTTC. Translating gives CASSWSGTSGETQYF. The entire variable domain, with the rest obtained from reference TRBV7-9 and TRBJ2-5, is as follows: DTGVSQNPRHKITKRGQNVTFRCDPISEHNRLYWYRQTLGQGPEFLTYFQNEAQLEKSRLLSDRFSAERPKGSFSTLEIQRTEQGDSAMYLCASSWSGTSGETQYFGPGTRLLVL.

The chain links TRBV5-5 to TRBJ1-2, with 11 bases that match TRBD1. CDR1 and CDR2 from the germline V gene are SGHKS and YYEKEE (reference sequence). After removal of 4 bases from V and 6 bases from J, the junction contained 23 bases not matched to a gene. This CDR3 region has 20 residues. CDR3 DNA sequence: TGTGCCAGCAGCCTCTTTGACCGGACAGGGGGCTTCAGAGAGAGCCATGGCTACACCTTC. This sequence encodes CASSLFDRTGGFRESHGYTF.

This chain uses TRBV2 with TRBJ2-1; D might be TRBD2 (6 bases). The CDR3 loop spans 18 amino acids. Germline CDR1 and CDR2: SNHLY and FYNNEI. V dropped 4 bases and J dropped 0 bases, with 19 bases sitting between them. This chain's CDR3 is CASSVDRQWGDSYNEQFF. The CDR3 region has the DNA TGTGCCAGCAGTGTCGATCGCCAATGGGGGGACTCCTACAATGAGCAGTTCTTC.

The CDR3 protein is CASSVEPQMKGAFF. The CDR3 DNA reads as TGTGCCAGCAGCGTAGAGCCCCAAATGAAAGGGGCTTTCTTT. The chain recombines TRBV9 with TRBJ1-1; D ambiguous. The CDR3 contains 14 residues. V dropped 0 bases and J dropped 11 bases, with 17 bases sitting between them. From germline, CDR1 is SGDLS and CDR2 YYNGEE.

This rearrangement joins TRBV27 to TRBJ1-1; the match to TRBD1 covers 12 bases. This CDR3 has 15 amino acids. V shed 6 bases, J shed 5 bases, and the junction held 7 bases outside the gene matches. Germline values: CDR1 MNHEY, CDR2 SMNVEV (reference sequence). The CDR3 sequence is CASSRDRGPWTEAFF. CDR3 DNA sequence: TGTGCCAGCAGCCGGGACAGGGGGCCTTGGACTGAAGCTTTCTTT.

This clone was picked up one time. The CDR3 DNA reads TGTGCCAGCAGTTACAGGGAGGGAAATCAGCCCCAGCATTTT. The encoded protein is CASSYREGNQPQHF. The chain carries TRBV6-5 and TRBJ1-5; D unclear. V lost 2 bases and J lost 4, with 9 bases in between. CDR1 and CDR2 from the germline V gene are MNHEY and SVGAGI. The CDR3 loop spans 14 amino acids.

The chain uses TRBV6-1 and TRBJ2-4; 7 positions agree with TRBD2. Germline-derived CDR1 and CDR2 are MNHNS and SASEGT. The CDR3 contains 16 residues. J lost 9 bases, V lost 2 bases, and 13 bases had no gene match. The CDR3 DNA reads TGTGCCAGCAGTGAAACCGTGTCCCTGCGGGGGACCATTCAGTACTTC. It is translated as CASSETVSLRGTIQYF.

V and J are TRBV6-6 and TRBJ2-1, with D unclear. Germline CDR1 MNHNY, CDR2 SVGAGI (reference sequence). The V and J ends lost 2 bases and 1 base respectively, with 6 bases between them. CDR3 size: 14 residues. The CDR3 region is CASSYSQSYNEQFF. In DNA, the CDR3 is TGTGCCAGCAGTTACAGTCAGTCCTACAATGAGCAGTTCTTC.

The V gene is TRBV29-1, the J gene TRBJ1-2; the D is unclear. Trimming stripped 2 bases from V and 4 bases from J, with 8 bases between. CDR1 is SQVTM and CDR2 is ANQGSEA in the germline V gene. The CDR3 spans 12 residues. The CDR3 region has the DNA TGCAGCGTTGAACATTTGGTCTATGGCTACACCTTC. This gives the protein CSVEHLVYGYTF.

The chain joins TRBV7-6 to TRBJ1-1; D is unresolved. V lost 5 bases and J 4 bases, leaving 20 bases between the germline ends. The V gene's germline CDR1 is SGHVS and CDR2 FNYEAQ. The CDR3 spans 16 residues. CDR3 residues: CASSPGYGVRVTEAFF. CDR3 DNA sequence: TGTGCCAGCAGCCCCGGGTACGGGGTAAGGGTCACTGAAGCTTTCTTT.

The gene calls are TRBV4-1 and TRBJ1-5; TRBD1 agrees at 9 bases. The germline V gene has CDR1 MGHRA and CDR2 YSYEKL. The V gene end was trimmed by 0 bases and the J gene end by 3 bases; junction bases not matched to a gene: 6. There are 17 residues in the CDR3. The CDR3 region is CASSQEGGQGYNQPQHF. DNA for the CDR3: TGCGCCAGCAGCCAAGAGGGGGGACAGGGCTACAATCAGCCCCAGCATTTT.

The CDR3 DNA is TGTGCCAGCAGCTGGATTCGAGGGGTTGGGGGATCGGGAATACAGTCTGCTTTCTTT. Its translation: CASSWIRGVGGSGIQSAFF. The V call is TRBV28, the J call TRBJ1-1; possible D gene TRBD1, 5 bases. The CDR3 runs to 19 residues. Germline CDR1 MDHEN, CDR2 SYDVKM. V was clipped by 6 bases and J by 11 bases, with 37 bases between them.

The chain is built from TRBV5-1 and TRBJ1-2, with 9 bases lining up with TRBD1. There are 14 residues in the CDR3. J was trimmed by 4 bases and V by 3 bases; bases with no gene match: 4. CDR1 is SGHRS and CDR2 is YFSETQ in the germline V gene. CDR3 DNA: TGCGCCAGCAGCTCGGTACAGGGGGCCTATGGCTACACCTTC. Translated: CASSSVQGAYGYTF. The full variable domain, in which reference TRBV5-1 and TRBJ1-2 provide the parts outside the CDR3, is KAGVTQTPRYLIKTRGQQVTLSCSPISGHRSVSWYQQTPGQGLQFLFEYFSETQRNKGNFPGRFSGRQFSNSRSEMNVSTLELGDSALYLCASSSVQGAYGYTFGSGTRLTVV.

The CDR3 here is CASSPQQGAYGYTF. CDR3 in DNA: TGTGCCAGCAGCCCCCAACAGGGTGCCTATGGCTACACCTTC. The chain uses TRBV7-3 and TRBJ1-2, with D perhaps TRBD1 (6 bases). Germline CDR1 SGHTA, CDR2 FQGTGA. The CDR3 spans 14 residues. Trimming left V 5 bases short and J 4 bases short, with 14 bases between.

The chain carries TRBV30 and TRBJ2-7; 7 bases map to TRBD2. This CDR3 region has 15 residues. Per the germline V gene, CDR1 is GTSNPN and CDR2 is SVGIG (reference sequence). V shed 4 bases, J shed 2 bases, and the junction held 11 bases outside the gene matches. DNA of the CDR3: TGTGCCTGGACGCGGGGCCCAGCGGGAACCTACGAGCAGTACTTC. Protein product: CAWTRGPAGTYEQYF.

The V gene is TRBV6-5, the J gene TRBJ1-1; D uncertain. CDR1 is MNHEY and CDR2 is SVGAGI in the germline V gene. The CDR3 spans 12 residues. The V end was cut by 7 bases, the J end by 2 bases, with 8 bases between. DNA for the CDR3: TGTGCCAGCACACACCCAAACACTGAAGCTTTCTTT. Its translation: CASTHPNTEAFF.

The V and J genes are TRBV5-1 and TRBJ1-1; no firm D call. The ends were cut back, 4 bases at V and 3 bases at J, with 13 bases in the middle. The CDR3 sequence is 14 residues long. Germline values: CDR1 SGHRS, CDR2 YFSETQ. The CDR3, as DNA: TGCGCCAGCAGCCTGACCGGGGAGGACACTGAAGCTTTCTTT. Protein sequence: CASSLTGEDTEAFF.

The CDR3 DNA reads TGTGCCAGCAGCTTAGTTATCGACTCTGGGGCCAACGTCCTGACTTTC. This codes for CASSLVIDSGANVLTF. The rearrangement joins TRBV11-2 to TRBJ2-6, with D unclear. The CDR3 runs 16 residues. The germline V gene encodes CDR1 SGHAT and CDR2 FQNNGV. V was shortened by 1 base and J by 0 bases, with 7 bases between the two germline ends. Based on the CDR3 plus reference TRBV11-2 and TRBJ2-6, the full variable domain is EAGVAQSPRYKIIEKRQSVAFWCNPISGHATLYWYQQILGQGPKLLIQFQNNGVVDDSQLPKDRFSAERLKGVDSTLKIQPAKLEDSAVYLCASSLVIDSGANVLTFGAGSRLTVL.

A single count supports this clone. This chain connects TRBV7-9 to TRBJ2-5; D unresolved. V was trimmed by 5 bases and J by 3 bases, leaving 10 bases between them. From germline, CDR1 is SEHNR and CDR2 FQNEAQ (reference sequence). The CDR3 totals 13 residues. This chain's CDR3 is CASSPTLEETQYF. CDR3 coding DNA: TGTGCCAGCAGCCCTACGTTAGAAGAGACCCAGTACTTC.

This rearrangement joins TRBV7-2 to TRBJ2-3, with 7 bases lining up with TRBD1. The V gene end was trimmed by 5 bases and the J gene end by 2 bases; junction bases not matched to a gene: 4. Looked up from germline, CDR1 is SGHTA and CDR2 is FQGNSA. There are 14 residues in the CDR3. The CDR3 reads CASSPDRYTDTQYF. CDR3 sequence (DNA): TGTGCCAGCAGCCCGGACAGGTACACAGATACGCAGTATTTT.

This chain uses TRBV28 with TRBJ1-5, with D perhaps TRBD1 (5 bases). From germline, CDR1 is MDHEN and CDR2 SYDVKM. The CDR3 has 14 amino acids. The V end lost 1 base, the J end lost 6 bases, and 10 bases lay between the germline ends. CDR3 nucleotides: TGTGCCAGCAGTTTATCAGGGCGGACTCAGCCCCAGCATTTT. Translating gives CASSLSGRTQPQHF.

This clone was observed a single time. The genes are TRBV3-1 (or the pseudogene TRBV3-2) and TRBJ1-2; D is uncertain. With 1 base removed from V and 6 bases from J, the gap between germline ends came to 15 bases. This CDR3 region has 15 residues. Germline V gene data show CDR1 as LGHDT and CDR2 as YNNKEL (reference sequence). The CDR3 region is CASSQVGIRADGYTF. The CDR3 DNA reads TGTGCCAGCAGCCAAGTCGGTATTAGGGCGGATGGCTACACCTTC.

The rearrangement uses TRBV7-2 and TRBJ1-1, with D maybe TRBD1 (5 bases). V was clipped by 6 bases and J by 9 bases, with 20 bases between them. There are 14 residues in the CDR3. CDR1 is SGHTA and CDR2 is FQGNSA in the germline V gene. This CDR3 is CASRPGWRSGKAFF. CDR3 bases: TGTGCCAGCAGACCAGGGTGGAGATCCGGGAAAGCTTTCTTT.

This chain uses TRBV27 with TRBJ2-7, with D uncertain. The germline V gene encodes CDR1 MNHEY and CDR2 SMNVEV (reference sequence). Trimming cost V 7 bases and J 1 base, with 5 bases left between them. The length of the CDR3 is 11 residues. CDR3 region: CASMGSYEQYF. The CDR3 DNA sequence: TGTGCCAGCATGGGGTCCTACGAGCAGTACTTC.